This T cell receptor (beta chain) was obtained from a study of blood T cell repertoires in COVID-19. Study-wide background: The study drew acute and convalescent COVID-19 samples from the United States, Italy and Spain. Sources were T cells, B-cell-depleted T cells, or PBMCs; the material itself was cDNA or gDNA.

Original methodology: Estimation of nucleated cell counts relied on the amplification of reference gene primers. The assay was immunoSEQ multiplex PCR, and TCRdb's table has in-frame clones only and misses some. V, J and clone size are taken as reported in that table, and D and trimming were inferred from the DNA itself. This repertoire shows 90,000 to 110,000 clones, 65% to 90% found once; its top ten account for over 35%. The CDR3 loop spans 14 amino acids. The germline CDR1 and CDR2 sequences are DFQATT and SNEGSKA (reference sequence). The J segment lost 4 bases and the V segment lost 3 bases, leaving 5 bases of the junction unmatched.

The material sequenced was peripheral blood. The TCR originated in a man older than 75 with acute or convalescent COVID-19. This chain joins TRBV20-1 and TRBJ2-7; 11 bases are shared with TRBD2. The CDR3 protein is CSASLAGGTYEQYF. In DNA, the CDR3 is TGCAGTGCTAGTCTAGCGGGGGGAACTTACGAGCAGTACTTC.